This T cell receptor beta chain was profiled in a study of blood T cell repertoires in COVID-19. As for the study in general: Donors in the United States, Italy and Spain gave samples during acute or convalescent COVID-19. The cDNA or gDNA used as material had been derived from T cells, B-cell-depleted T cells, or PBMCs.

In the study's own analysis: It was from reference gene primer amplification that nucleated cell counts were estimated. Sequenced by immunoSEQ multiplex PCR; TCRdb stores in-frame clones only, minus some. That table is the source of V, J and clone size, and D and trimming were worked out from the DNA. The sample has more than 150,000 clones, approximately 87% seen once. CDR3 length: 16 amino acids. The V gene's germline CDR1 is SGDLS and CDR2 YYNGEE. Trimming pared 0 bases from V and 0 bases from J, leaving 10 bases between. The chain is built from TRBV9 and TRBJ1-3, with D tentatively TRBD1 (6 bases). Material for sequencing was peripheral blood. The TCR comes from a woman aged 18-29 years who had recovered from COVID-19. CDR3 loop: CASSVAGRGSGNTIYF. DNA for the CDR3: TGTGCCAGCAGCGTAGCTGGCAGGGGCTCTGGAAACACCATATATTTT.